The clone carrying this TCR beta chain came up a few times. This specimen comes from a study of T-cell memory formation after mild COVID-19. This CDR3 region has 15 residues. Deletions cut 0 bases from V and 8 bases from J, with 15 bases between. Germline CDR1 reads SGHRS; CDR2 reads YFSETQ. TCRdb re-analysed the 5' RACE reads in MiXCR, keeping a single row per CDR3 protein. Of about 290,000 distinct CDR3 sequences listed, roughly 15% are singletons. The TCR sequence derives from a man aged 18 to 29 who had mild COVID-19 (a few samples of this study predate the infection). Cell type and time point are not known. The sequenced sample consisted of PBMCs or a T cell subset sorted from them (not recorded which). This rearrangement joins TRBV5-1 to TRBJ2-1; TRBD1 might be the D (6 bases). This chain's CDR3 is CASSLGGGLVYEQFF. CDR3 coding DNA: TGCGCCAGCAGCTTGGGAGGGGGTTTAGTCTATGAGCAGTTCTTC.